Here is one T cell receptor beta chain with its context. Its antigen is still unknown. With V trimmed by 4 bases and J by 4 bases, 8 bases remained unmatched. The CDR3 has 15 residues. Per germline, CDR1 SGHAT and CDR2 FQNNGV. The source of the sample is a study of OX40 agonist ivuxolimab in advanced cancers. The wider study: Participants could have had prior anti-PD-1, anti-PD-L1 or anti-CTLA-4 therapy, and roughly 40% had some. Findings of the study overall: The authors also found low normalized T-cell clonal expansion in some nonresponders.

Assay used: immunoSEQ multiplex PCR; TCRdb lists only in-frame clones, some missing. The table has more than 80,000 clones, approximately 87% seen once. Patients who had autoimmune disease history or got systemic immunosuppression were left out. The input for sequencing was CD4+ or CD8+ T cells sorted from blood, taken in a trial of the OX40 agonist ivuxolimab. The sequence derives from an adult with an advanced solid tumor such as melanoma, head and neck, liver or kidney cancer. This rearrangement joins TRBV11-2 to TRBJ2-7; 9 bases are shared with TRBD1. Written as DNA, the CDR3 is TGTGCCAGCAGCTATGGACAGGGGATAGGGTACGAGCAGTACTTC. This encodes CASSYGQGIGYEQYF. The whole variable domain, remainder taken from reference TRBV11-2 and TRBJ2-7, is EAGVAQSPRYKIIEKRQSVAFWCNPISGHATLYWYQQILGQGPKLLIQFQNNGVVDDSQLPKDRFSAERLKGVDSTLKIQPAKLEDSAVYLCASSYGQGIGYEQYFGPGTRLTVT.